This T cell receptor beta chain comes out of a study of shared clonotypes between healthy human individuals. Naive CD45RA+ and memory CD45RA-negative subsets were split from CD4+ cells. Profiled with immunoSEQ multiplex PCR; TCRdb holds only in-frame clones, not every one. The data show about 2 million clones, 85% to 95% seen once. This receptor was taken from a man between 18 and 35 years old in good health. Sequencing was done on a sample of naive CD4+ T cells sorted from blood. The sample's subset: CD45RA+ positively selected.

The CDR3 region has the DNA TGTGCCAGCAAGGGCGACCCCATTAATTCACCCCTCCACTTT. Residues: CASKGDPINSPLHF. The V gene is TRBV6-1, the J gene TRBJ1-6; no definite D call. V was pared by 7 bases and J by 6 bases, with 13 bases between. Germline-derived CDR1 and CDR2 are MNHNS and SASEGT. The CDR3 consists of 14 residues.